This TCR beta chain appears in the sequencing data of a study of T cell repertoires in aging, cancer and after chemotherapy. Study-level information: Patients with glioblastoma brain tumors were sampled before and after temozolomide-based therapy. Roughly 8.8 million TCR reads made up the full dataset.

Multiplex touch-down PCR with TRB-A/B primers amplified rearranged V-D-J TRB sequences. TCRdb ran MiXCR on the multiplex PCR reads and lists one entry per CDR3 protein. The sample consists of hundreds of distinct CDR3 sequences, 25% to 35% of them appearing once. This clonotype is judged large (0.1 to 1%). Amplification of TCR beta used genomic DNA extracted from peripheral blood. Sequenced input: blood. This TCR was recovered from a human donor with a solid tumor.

The CDR3 DNA sequence: TGTGCCAGTAGACCACAGGGGGCAGGAGAAGCTTTCTTT. Translating gives CASRPQGAGEAFF. This chain connects TRBV19 to TRBJ1-1, with 9 nucleotides matching TRBD1. Germline CDR1 LNHDA, CDR2 SQIVND (reference sequence). J lost 8 bases, V lost 6 bases, and 7 bases had no gene match. This CDR3 is 13 amino acids long.